This T cell receptor (beta chain) derives from a study of STAT3 mutations in large granular lymphocyte leukemia. Study results and limitations: At least one immunodominant TCR beta clonotype appeared in every T-cell large granular lymphocyte leukemia patient.

Notes on this clone: The antigen is undetermined.

The germline gives CDR1 LNHDA, CDR2 SQIVND (reference sequence). The CDR3 spans 15 residues. V was cut by 6 bases and J by 2 bases, with 15 bases left in between. The repertoire was sequenced with immunoSEQ multiplex PCR; TCRdb's copy has only in-frame clones and lacks some. The sample holds about 42,000 clones, about 81% seen once. V usage is TRBV19 and J usage is TRBJ2-3; D is perhaps TRBD1 or TRBD2 (5 bases each). The sequence derives from a human donor with T large granular lymphocyte leukemia. Some clones in this sample may be carry-over from other donors' samples. Sequencing was carried out using PBMCs. The CDR3 DNA sequence: TGTGCCAGTAGGGCTACGAGGGGTTACACAGATACGCAGTATTTT. Protein: CASRATRGYTDTQYF.